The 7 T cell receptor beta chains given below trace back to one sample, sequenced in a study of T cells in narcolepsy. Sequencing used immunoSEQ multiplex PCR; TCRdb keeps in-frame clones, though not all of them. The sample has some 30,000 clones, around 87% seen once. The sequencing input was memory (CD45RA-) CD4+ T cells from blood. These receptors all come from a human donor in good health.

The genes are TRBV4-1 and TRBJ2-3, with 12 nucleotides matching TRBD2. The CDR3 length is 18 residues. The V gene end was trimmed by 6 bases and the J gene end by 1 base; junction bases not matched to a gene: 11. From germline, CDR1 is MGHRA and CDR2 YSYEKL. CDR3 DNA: TGCGCCAGCAGGGAGAGGGCTAGCGGGGGGGGTGGCACAGATACGCAGTATTTT. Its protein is CASRERASGGGGTDTQYF.

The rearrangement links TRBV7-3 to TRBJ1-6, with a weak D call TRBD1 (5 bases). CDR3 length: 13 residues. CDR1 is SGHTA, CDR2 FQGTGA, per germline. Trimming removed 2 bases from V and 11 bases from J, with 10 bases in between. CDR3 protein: CASSLQGSTPLHF. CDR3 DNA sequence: TGTGCCAGCAGCTTACAGGGATCGACACCCCTCCACTTT. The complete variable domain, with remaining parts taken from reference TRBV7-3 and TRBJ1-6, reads GAGVSQTPSNKVTEKGKYVELRCDPISGHTALYWYRQSLGQGPEFLIYFQGTGAADDSGLPNDRFFAVRPEGSVSTLKIQRTERGDSAVYLCASSLQGSTPLHFGNGTRLTVT.

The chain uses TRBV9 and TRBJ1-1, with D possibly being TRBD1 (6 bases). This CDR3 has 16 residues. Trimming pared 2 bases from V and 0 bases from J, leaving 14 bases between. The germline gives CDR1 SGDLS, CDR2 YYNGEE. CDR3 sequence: CASSVGGHPMNTEAFF. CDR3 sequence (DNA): TGTGCCAGCAGCGTTGGGGGACATCCCATGAACACTGAAGCTTTCTTT.

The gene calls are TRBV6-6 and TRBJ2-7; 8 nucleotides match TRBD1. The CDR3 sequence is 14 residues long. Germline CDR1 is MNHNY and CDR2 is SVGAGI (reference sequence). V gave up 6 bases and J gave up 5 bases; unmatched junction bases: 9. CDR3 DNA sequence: TGTGCCAGCAGGCCGGGACAGGCTCTTAACGAGCAGTACTTC. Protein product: CASRPGQALNEQYF.

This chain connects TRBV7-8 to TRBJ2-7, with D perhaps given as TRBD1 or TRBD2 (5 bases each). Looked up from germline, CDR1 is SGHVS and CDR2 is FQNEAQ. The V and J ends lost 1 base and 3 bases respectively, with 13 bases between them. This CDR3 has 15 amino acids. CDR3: CASSLVGDLLYEQYF. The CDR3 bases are TGTGCCAGCAGCTTAGTCGGGGACCTCCTCTACGAGCAGTACTTC.

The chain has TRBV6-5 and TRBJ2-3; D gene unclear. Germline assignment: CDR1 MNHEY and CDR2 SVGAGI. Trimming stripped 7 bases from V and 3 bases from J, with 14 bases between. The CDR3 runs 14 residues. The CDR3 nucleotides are TGTGCCAGCAATTCCCCGGCGACTACAGATACGCAGTATTTT. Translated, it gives CASNSPATTDTQYF.

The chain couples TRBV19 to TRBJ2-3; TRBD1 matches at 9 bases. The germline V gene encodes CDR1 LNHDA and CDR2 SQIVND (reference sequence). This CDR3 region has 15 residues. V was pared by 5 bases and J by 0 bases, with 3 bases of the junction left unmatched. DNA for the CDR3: TGTGCCAGTAGTCCGGGGACAGGGAGCACAGATACGCAGTATTTT. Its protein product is CASSPGTGSTDTQYF.